This is a list of T cell receptor beta chains from one sample in a study of blood T cell repertoires in COVID-19. Using immunoSEQ multiplex PCR, the repertoire was profiled, and TCRdb retains in-frame clones only, with some absent. The sample carries approximately 94,000 clones, around nine tenths recorded once. The sequenced sample consisted of peripheral blood. The receptors come from a woman aged 45 to 65 in a cohort sampled during active COVID-19. Each CDR3 is given with its conserved first and last residue. Fields, in order: clone size, V gene, J gene, D gene, CDR3 DNA, CDR3 protein. A D gene is named only where the DNA matches it firmly. Clone size is given for some rows only: seen once, a few or many times, or a class if the clone is expanded.

.	TRBV7-8	TRBJ1-5	.	TGTGCCAGCAGCTTCAGAGGGAATCAGCCCCAGCATTTT	CASSFRGNQPQHF
once	TRBV18	TRBJ1-4	.	TGTGCCAGCTCACCGGGACATGATGAAAAACTGTTTTTT	CASSPGHDEKLFF
.	TRBV27	TRBJ2-7	TRBD1	TGTGCCAGCAGTATCAGGGGGACGTCCTACGAGCAGTACTTC	CASSIRGTSYEQYF
.	TRBV7-9	TRBJ2-3	TRBD2	TGTGCCAGCAGCCCGACTAGCTCGGATACGCAGTATTTT	CASSPTSSDTQYF
.	TRBV11-3	TRBJ2-3	.	TGTGCCTGGAAAGGGGCGAGGACAGATACGCAGTATTTT	CAWKGARTDTQYF
.	TRBV19	TRBJ2-7	.	TGTGCCAGTAGTCCCCGGGGAGGGGGCTACGAGCAGTACTTC	CASSPRGGGYEQYF
few	TRBV6-5	TRBJ2-2	TRBD1	TGTGCCAGCAGAAACAGGGGGAATACCGGGGAGCTGTTTTTT	CASRNRGNTGELFF
.	TRBV7-9	TRBJ2-5	.	TGTGCCAGCAGCCTCGTGCAAACGCGGGACCAAGAGACCCAGTACTTC	CASSLVQTRDQETQYF
.	TRBV6-1	TRBJ1-6	.	TGTGCCAGCAGTGAAGACACCAATTCACCCCTCCACTTT	CASSEDTNSPLHF
.	TRBV18	TRBJ1-4	.	TGTGCCAGCTCACCCCGGCGGGACGAAAAACTGTTTTTT	CASSPRRDEKLFF
.	TRBV5-4	TRBJ2-3	.	TGTGCCAGCAGCTCGCGACTAGAAGGCACAGATACGCAGTATTTT	CASSSRLEGTDTQYF
.	TRBV10-3	TRBJ1-1	.	TGTGCCATCCGCGGGGTTCCTGGGATCCCTTCTTACTTT	CAIRGVPGIPSYF
.	TRBV4-1	TRBJ2-4	TRBD1	TGCGCCAGCAGCCCGGGACAGGCGAGAGCCAAAAACATTCAGTACTTC	CASSPGQARAKNIQYF
.	TRBV2	TRBJ1-2	.	TGTGCCAGCAGTGAAAATTGGGGGCCTGGCTACACCTTC	CASSENWGPGYTF
.	TRBV11-2	TRBJ2-2	.	TGTGCCAGCAGCCTCCGGACTTCGAACACCGGGGAGCTGTTTTTT	CASSLRTSNTGELFF
.	TRBV7-9	TRBJ2-1	.	TGTGCCACCCTCGGCGGGCCTCTGACCTACAATGAGCAGTTCTTC	CATLGGPLTYNEQFF
.	TRBV11-2	TRBJ2-7	.	TGTGCCAGCAGCCGGCGGAAGGCTACAACCTACGAGCAGTACTTC	CASSRRKATTYEQYF
.	TRBV14	TRBJ1-2	.	TGTGCCAGCAGCCAAGCGGCGGGGCCGTACTATGGCTACACCTTC	CASSQAAGPYYGYTF
.	TRBV9	TRBJ1-1	.	TGTGCCAGCAGCGACAGTTCGTGGGACACTGAAGCTTTCTTT	CASSDSSWDTEAFF
.	TRBV14	TRBJ2-7	.	TGTGCCAGCAGTAAAATGAGGGTAGTTGGCGAGCAGTACTTC	CASSKMRVVGEQYF
.	TRBV28	TRBJ1-2	.	TGTGCCAGCAGTTTAACCGGGTATGGCTACACCTTC	CASSLTGYGYTF
.	TRBV5-1	TRBJ1-1	TRBD1	TGCGCCAGCAGCTCACAGGGGGAGTCTCAAGCTTTCTTT	CASSSQGESQAFF
.	TRBV11-3	TRBJ2-3	TRBD2	TGTGCCAGCAGCTTAGAGTACAGCGGGGGTGCGCAAGGTACGCAGTATTTT	CASSLEYSGGAQGTQYF
once	TRBV5-1	TRBJ2-3	TRBD1	TGCGCCAGCAGCTTTCGGACAGGGAGAACAGATACGCAGTATTTT	CASSFRTGRTDTQYF
once	TRBV4-1	TRBJ1-4	.	TGCGCCAGCAGCCCTCACAGGGTGAAAAATAATGAAAAACTGTTTTTT	CASSPHRVKNNEKLFF
.	TRBV4-2	TRBJ1-2	.	TGTGCCAGCAGCCAAGATATGCCGGAGGATGGCTACACCTTC	CASSQDMPEDGYTF
.	TRBV6-1	TRBJ2-5	TRBD2	TGTGCCAGCAGTGAACTAGCGGCATCGCAAGAGACCCAGTACTTC	CASSELAASQETQYF
.	TRBV6-6	TRBJ1-2	.	TGTGCCAGCAGCGCCTGGGGCGTCGGCTATGGCTACACCTTC	CASSAWGVGYGYTF
.	TRBV29-1	TRBJ2-1	TRBD1	TGCAGCGCACAGGGGGACACCTACAATGAGCAGTTCTTC	CSAQGDTYNEQFF
.	TRBV6-1	TRBJ1-6	TRBD1	TGTGCCAGCAGTGAAGGGACAGGGTATAGCTCCTATAATTCACCCCTCCACTTT	CASSEGTGYSSYNSPLHF
.	TRBV4-1	TRBJ1-6	.	TGCGCCAGCAGCCAAGAGTTCCCCCTAGGTTCACCCCTCCACTTT	CASSQEFPLGSPLHF
.	TRBV7-9	TRBJ1-3	.	TGTGCCAGCAGCTTAGCCCTCTCTGGAAACACCATATATTTT	CASSLALSGNTIYF
.	TRBV18	TRBJ1-1	.	TGTGCCAGCTCCCAAAGCGAGGACACTGAAGCTTTCTTT	CASSQSEDTEAFF